One TCR beta chain is described in this entry. What it binds is not known. From the approximately 110-subject validation cohort, which was separate from the roughly 620-subject first cohort, the donors were drawn. These data are taken from a study of cytomegalovirus exposure and HLA in healthy donors. Findings and limits, study-wide: The study found most TCR sequences rare, yet found some public TCRs in many donors. A subsequent analysis found that TCR clusters from the first cohort also tended to co-occur in the 130 or so validation repertoires, with approximately 95% of cluster scores above 0. The study listed some 160 cytomegalovirus-associated TCR beta chains.

The data were produced by immunoSEQ multiplex PCR, yet TCRdb's version contains in-frame clones alone and is incomplete. The table includes tens of thousands of clones, roughly nine tenths detected once. V shed 3 bases, J shed 13 bases, and the junction held 12 bases outside the gene matches. Germline values: CDR1 GTSNPN, CDR2 SVGIG (reference sequence). The CDR3 consists of 15 residues. The TCR was taken from a man aged 18 to 29 in good health and CMV-seronegative. The sample was PBMCs. The V and J genes are TRBV30 and TRBJ2-1, with TRBD2 matching 13 bases. The chain's CDR3 is CAWRVWTSGSTPQFF. DNA for the CDR3: TGTGCCTGGAGGGTTTGGACTAGCGGGAGTACACCCCAGTTCTTC.